This TCR beta chain came from a study of T cell responses to AZD1222 COVID-19 vaccine. Concerning this clone itself: Its antigen remains unidentified.

Profiled with immunoSEQ multiplex PCR; TCRdb holds only in-frame clones, not every one. This table holds about 270,000 clones, around 92% found once. CDR1 SGDLS and CDR2 YYNGEE come from the germline V gene. V was cut by 0 bases and J by 4 bases, with 16 bases left in between. CDR3 size: 16 residues. Study-level points and caveats: Of the AZD1222 recipients, only 5 or 6 were seropositive at baseline.

This TCR was recovered from an adult who received the AZD1222 COVID-19 vaccine. This material consisted of peripheral blood, taken 28 days after the second AZD1222 dose. The chain uses TRBV9 and TRBJ1-1, with D possibly being TRBD1 (5 bases). The DNA of the CDR3 is TGTGCCAGCAGCGTAGATCCCCATTTTGGGGCCACTGAAGCTTTCTTT. It translates to CASSVDPHFGATEAFF.